This TCR beta chain emerged from a study of shared clonotypes between healthy human individuals. Study-level background: Researchers assigned three CD4 naive, three CD4 memory, two CD8 naive and one CD8 memory plate to each donor. Study results and caveats: With a handful of donors compared, 4% to 5.5% of naive CD4 clonotypes were shared.

Into CD45RA+ naive and CD45RA-negative memory subsets, the CD4+ cells were split. Remarks on this clone: Antigen unknown.

Assay: immunoSEQ multiplex PCR; the TCRdb copy retains only in-frame clones and omits some. The sample lists 950,000 to 1,300,000 clones, under 80% occurring once. Deletions cut 3 bases from V and 2 bases from J, with 8 bases between. The CDR3 is made up of 13 amino acids. In germline, CDR1 is SGDLS, CDR2 YYNGEE. The rearrangement joins TRBV9 to TRBJ1-2; D uncertain. The specimen was memory CD4+ T cells sorted from blood. Sample subset: CD45RA-negative fraction. The clonotype comes from a man aged 18 to 29 in good health. The CDR3 loop is CASSALGNYGYTF. The CDR3 bases are TGTGCCAGCAGCGCCCTGGGAAACTATGGCTACACCTTC.